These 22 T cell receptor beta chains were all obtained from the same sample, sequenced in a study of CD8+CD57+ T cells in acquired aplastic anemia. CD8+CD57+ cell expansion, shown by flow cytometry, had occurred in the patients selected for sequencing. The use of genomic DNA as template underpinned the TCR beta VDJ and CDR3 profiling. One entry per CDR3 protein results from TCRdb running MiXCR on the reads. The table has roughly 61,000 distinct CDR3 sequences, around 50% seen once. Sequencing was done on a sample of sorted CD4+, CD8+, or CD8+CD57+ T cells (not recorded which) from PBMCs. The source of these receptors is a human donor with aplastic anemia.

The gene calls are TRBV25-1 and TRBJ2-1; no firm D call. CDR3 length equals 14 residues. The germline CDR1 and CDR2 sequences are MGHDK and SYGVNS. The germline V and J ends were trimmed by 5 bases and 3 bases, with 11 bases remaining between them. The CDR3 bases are TGTGCCAGCAGTAGCCCGGGCGACTACAATGAGCAGTTCTTC. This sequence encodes CASSSPGDYNEQFF.

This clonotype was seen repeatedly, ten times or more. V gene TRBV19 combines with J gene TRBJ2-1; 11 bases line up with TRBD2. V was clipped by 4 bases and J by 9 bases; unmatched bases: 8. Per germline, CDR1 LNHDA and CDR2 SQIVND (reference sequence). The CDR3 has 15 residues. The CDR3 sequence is CASSTLAGDVGEQFF. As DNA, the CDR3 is TGTGCCAGTAGTACACTAGCGGGGGACGTCGGTGAGCAGTTCTTC. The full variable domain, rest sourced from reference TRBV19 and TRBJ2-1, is DGGITQSPKYLFRKEGQNVTLSCEQNLNHDAMYWYRQDPGQGLRLIYYSQIVNDFQKGDIAEGYSVSREKKESFPLTVTSAQKNPTAFYLCASSTLAGDVGEQFFGPGTRLTVL.

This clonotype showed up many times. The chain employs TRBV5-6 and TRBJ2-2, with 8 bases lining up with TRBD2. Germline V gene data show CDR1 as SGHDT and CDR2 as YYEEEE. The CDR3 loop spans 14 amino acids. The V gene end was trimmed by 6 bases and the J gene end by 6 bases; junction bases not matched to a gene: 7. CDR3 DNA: TGTGCCAGCATCCGGGGGGGGTACGCCGGGGAGCTGTTTTTT. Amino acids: CASIRGGYAGELFF.

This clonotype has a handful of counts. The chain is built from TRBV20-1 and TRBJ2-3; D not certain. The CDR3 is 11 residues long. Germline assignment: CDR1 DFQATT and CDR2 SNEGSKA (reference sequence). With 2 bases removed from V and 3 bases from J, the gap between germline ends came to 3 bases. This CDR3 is CSARWTDTQYF. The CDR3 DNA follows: TGCAGTGCTAGATGGACAGATACGCAGTATTTT.

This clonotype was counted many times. The chain's CDR3 is CASSVEGPGPYEQYF. The CDR3 DNA sequence: TGTGCCAGCAGCGTAGAGGGGCCAGGTCCCTACGAGCAGTACTTC. V and J are TRBV9 and TRBJ2-7, with D perhaps TRBD1 (5 bases). Trimming took 0 bases from V and 2 from J, leaving 12 bases between them. The CDR3 spans 15 residues. The germline CDR1 and CDR2 sequences are SGDLS and YYNGEE. Based on the CDR3 plus reference TRBV9 and TRBJ2-7, the full variable domain is DSGVTQTPKHLITATGQRVTLRCSPRSGDLSVYWYQQSLDQGLQFLIQYYNGEERAKGNILERFSAQQFPDLHSELNLSSLELGDSALYFCASSVEGPGPYEQYFGPGTRLTVT.

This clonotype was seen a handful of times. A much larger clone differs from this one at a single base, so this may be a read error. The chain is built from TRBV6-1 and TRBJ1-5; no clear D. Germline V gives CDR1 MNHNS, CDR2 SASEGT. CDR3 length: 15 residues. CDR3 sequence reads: CASSHGEGPGQPRHF. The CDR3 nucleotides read TGTGCCAGCAGCCATGGAGAAGGCCCTGGTCAGCCCCGGCATTTT.

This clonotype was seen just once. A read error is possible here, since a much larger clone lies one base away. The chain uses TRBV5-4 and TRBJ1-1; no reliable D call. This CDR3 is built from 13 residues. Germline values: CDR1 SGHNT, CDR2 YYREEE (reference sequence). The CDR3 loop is CASSPRVNTGAFF. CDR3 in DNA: TGTGCCAGCAGCCCGAGGGTGAACACTGGAGCTTTCTTT.

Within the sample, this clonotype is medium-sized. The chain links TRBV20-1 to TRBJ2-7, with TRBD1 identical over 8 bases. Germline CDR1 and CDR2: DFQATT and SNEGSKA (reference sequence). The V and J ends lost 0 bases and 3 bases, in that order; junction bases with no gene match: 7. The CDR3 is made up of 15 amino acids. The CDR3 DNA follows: TGCAGTGCTAGAGACCTAACAGGGGGGAGCTACGAGCAGTACTTC. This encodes CSARDLTGGSYEQYF.

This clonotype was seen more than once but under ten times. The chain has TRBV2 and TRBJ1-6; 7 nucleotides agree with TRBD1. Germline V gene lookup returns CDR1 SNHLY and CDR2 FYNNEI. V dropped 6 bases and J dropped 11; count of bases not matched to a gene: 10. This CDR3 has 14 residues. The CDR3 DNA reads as TGTGCCAGCAGACCCACGACAGGGAGTACACCCCTCCACTTT. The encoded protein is CASRPTTGSTPLHF.

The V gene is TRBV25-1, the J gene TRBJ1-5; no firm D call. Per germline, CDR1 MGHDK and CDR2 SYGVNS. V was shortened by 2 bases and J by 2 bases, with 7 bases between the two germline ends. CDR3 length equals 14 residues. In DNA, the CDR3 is TGTGCCAGCAGTGAAGATGGGGGCAATCAGCCCCAGCATTTT. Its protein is CASSEDGGNQPQHF.

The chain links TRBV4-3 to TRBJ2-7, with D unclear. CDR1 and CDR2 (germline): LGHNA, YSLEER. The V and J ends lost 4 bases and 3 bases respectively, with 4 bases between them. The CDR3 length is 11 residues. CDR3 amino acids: CASSPLYEQYF. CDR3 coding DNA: TGCGCCAGCAGCCCGCTCTACGAGCAGTACTTC.

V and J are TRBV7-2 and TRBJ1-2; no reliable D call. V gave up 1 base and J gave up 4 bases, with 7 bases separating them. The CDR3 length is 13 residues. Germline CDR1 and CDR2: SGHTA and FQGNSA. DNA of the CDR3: TGTGCCAGCAGCTTAGTAGGGATCTATGGCTACACCTTC. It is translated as CASSLVGIYGYTF.

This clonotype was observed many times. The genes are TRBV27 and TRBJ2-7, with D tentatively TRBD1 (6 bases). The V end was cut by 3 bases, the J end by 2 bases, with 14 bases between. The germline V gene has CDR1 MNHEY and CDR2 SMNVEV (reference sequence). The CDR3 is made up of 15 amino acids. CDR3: CASSLDSASPYEQYF. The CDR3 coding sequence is TGTGCCAGCAGTTTGGACAGTGCGAGTCCCTACGAGCAGTACTTC.

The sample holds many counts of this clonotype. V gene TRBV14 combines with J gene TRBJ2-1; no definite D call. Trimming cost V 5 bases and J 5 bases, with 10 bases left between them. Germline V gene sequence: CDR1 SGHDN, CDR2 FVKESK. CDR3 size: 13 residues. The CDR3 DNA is TGTGCCAGCAGCTCAGACACAGACAATGAGCAGTTCTTC. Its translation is CASSSDTDNEQFF.

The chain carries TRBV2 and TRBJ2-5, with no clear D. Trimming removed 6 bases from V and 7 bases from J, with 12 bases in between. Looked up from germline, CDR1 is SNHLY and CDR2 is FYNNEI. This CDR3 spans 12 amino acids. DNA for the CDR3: TGTGCCAGCAGCGCAAGGAGTGGGACCCAGTACTTC. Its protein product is CASSARSGTQYF.

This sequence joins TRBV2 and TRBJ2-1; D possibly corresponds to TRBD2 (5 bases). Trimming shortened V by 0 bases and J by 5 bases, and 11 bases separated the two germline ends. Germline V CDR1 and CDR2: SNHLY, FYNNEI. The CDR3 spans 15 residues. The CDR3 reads CASSEARAAHNEQFF. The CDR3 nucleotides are TGTGCCAGCAGTGAAGCGCGGGCAGCTCACAATGAGCAGTTCTTC. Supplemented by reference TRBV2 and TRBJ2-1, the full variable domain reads EPEVTQTPSHQVTQMGQEVILRCVPISNHLYFYWYRQILGQKVEFLVSFYNNEISEKSEIFDDQFSVERPDGSNFTLKIRSTKLEDSAMYFCASSEARAAHNEQFFGPGTRLTVL.

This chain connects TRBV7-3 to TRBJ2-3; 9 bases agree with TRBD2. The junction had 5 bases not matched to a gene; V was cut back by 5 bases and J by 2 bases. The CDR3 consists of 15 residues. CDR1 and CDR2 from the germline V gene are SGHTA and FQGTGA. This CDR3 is CASSPSSGATDTQYF. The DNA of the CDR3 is TGTGCCAGCAGCCCGTCTAGCGGGGCCACAGATACGCAGTATTTT. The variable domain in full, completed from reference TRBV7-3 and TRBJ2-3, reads GAGVSQTPSNKVTEKGKYVELRCDPISGHTALYWYRQSLGQGPEFLIYFQGTGAADDSGLPNDRFFAVRPEGSVSTLKIQRTERGDSAVYLCASSPSSGATDTQYFGPGTRLTVL.

CDR3 bases: TGTGCCAGCAGCTCACACGACAGGGTCTATGGCTACACCTTC. Translation gives CASSSHDRVYGYTF. The chain is built from TRBV7-9 and TRBJ1-2, with TRBD1 identical over 7 bases. The V and J ends lost 4 bases and 4 bases, in that order; junction bases with no gene match: 6. Germline CDR1 is SEHNR and CDR2 is FQNEAQ (reference sequence). The CDR3 spans 14 residues. Full variable domain (outside the CDR3, taken from reference TRBV7-9 and TRBJ1-2): DTGVSQNPRHKITKRGQNVTFRCDPISEHNRLYWYRQTLGQGPEFLTYFQNEAQLEKSRLLSDRFSAERPKGSFSTLEIQRTEQGDSAMYLCASSSHDRVYGYTFGSGTRLTVV.

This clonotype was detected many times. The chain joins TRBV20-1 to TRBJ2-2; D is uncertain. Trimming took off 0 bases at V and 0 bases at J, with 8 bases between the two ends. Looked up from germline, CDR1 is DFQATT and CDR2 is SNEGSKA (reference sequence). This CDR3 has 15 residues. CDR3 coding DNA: TGCAGTGCTAGAGATCTTCGAACGAACACCGGGGAGCTGTTTTTT. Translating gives CSARDLRTNTGELFF.

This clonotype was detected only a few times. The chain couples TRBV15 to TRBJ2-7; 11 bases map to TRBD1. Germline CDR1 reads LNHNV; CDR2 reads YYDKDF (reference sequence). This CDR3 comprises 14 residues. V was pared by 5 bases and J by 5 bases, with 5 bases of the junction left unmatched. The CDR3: CATSARTGGDEQYF. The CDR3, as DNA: TGTGCCACCAGCGCACGGACAGGGGGCGACGAGCAGTACTTC.

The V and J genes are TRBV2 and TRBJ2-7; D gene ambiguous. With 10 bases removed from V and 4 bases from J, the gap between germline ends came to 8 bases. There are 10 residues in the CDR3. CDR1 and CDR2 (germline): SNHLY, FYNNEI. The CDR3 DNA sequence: TGTGCCACCCAGACGTACGAGCAGTACTTC. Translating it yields CATQTYEQYF.

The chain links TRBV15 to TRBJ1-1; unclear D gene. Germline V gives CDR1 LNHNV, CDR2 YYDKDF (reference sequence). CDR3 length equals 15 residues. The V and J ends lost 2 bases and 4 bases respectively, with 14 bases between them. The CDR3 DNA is TGTGCCACCAGCAGATCCAAGACTCAAACCACTGAAGCTTTCTTT. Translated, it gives CATSRSKTQTTEAFF.